The sequence of this T cell receptor (beta chain) was determined in a study of regulatory T cells in long-lasting Graves disease. Study in general: Treatment with antithyroid drugs for over 5 years, together with positive TSH receptor antibodies, meant persistent Graves' disease. Study results and limitations: Whereas new patients shared 900 to 1,000 public clonotypes, persistent patients shared more, at a few thousand.

The trim removed 4 bases at V and 0 bases at J, leaving 11 bases unmatched. CDR3 length: 17 amino acids. Germline V CDR1 and CDR2: SNHLY, FYNNEI. This clonotype came up many times. Its antigen is unknown. Time point specified: persistent/refractory GD, antithyroid drugs over 5 years with positive TRAb. PBMCs were the source of the RNA used for TCR sequencing. Both iRepertoire HTBI primers and Arm-PCR of CDR3 regions were used to build the TCR beta libraries. Authors' data handling: Roughly 65 TRBV and 11 to 15 TRBJ segments were identified across samples. TCRdb analysed the multiplex PCR reads with MiXCR anew, one entry per CDR3 protein. The V and J calls reflect TCRdb's pipeline rather than the authors' work. Here the sample spans 300,000 to 350,000 distinct CDR3 sequences, about 19% being singletons.

This TCR came from a female donor with Graves disease. The sequences come from peripheral blood mononuclear cells (PBMCs), collected when the disease was refractory, from a patient treated with antithyroid drugs. J is TRBJ2-7 and V is TRBV2, with 8 nucleotides matching TRBD1. CDR3 sequence reads: CASSGLFRTGSSYEQYF. As DNA, the CDR3 is TGTGCCAGCAGTGGACTTTTTCGGACAGGGAGCTCCTACGAGCAGTACTTC.